This TCR beta chain was captured by sequencing in a study of identical twins. Findings of the study overall: Potential partial confounding of zero-insertion analyses by invariant MAIT and iNKT cells was noted.

A universal primer site arose from template switching, and cDNA bore unique molecular identifiers. TCRdb processed the 5' RACE reads anew with MiXCR; each CDR3 protein has one entry. The sample lists approximately 690,000 distinct CDR3 sequences, 5.5% to 6.5% occurring once. This clonotype showed up many times. Its specificity is not known. The V gene lost 4 bases and the J gene lost 6 bases, with 14 bases spanning the gap. The CDR3 covers 14 residues. The germline gives CDR1 SGHRS, CDR2 YFSETQ. The receptor comes from a man aged 18-30 years in good health. The rearrangement uses TRBV5-1 and TRBJ2-1; D not certain. Sequences were obtained from naive T cells sorted from blood. The CDR3 sequence: CASSPSLGGNEQFF. In DNA, the CDR3 is TGCGCCAGCAGCCCATCTCTGGGTGGCAATGAGCAGTTCTTC.